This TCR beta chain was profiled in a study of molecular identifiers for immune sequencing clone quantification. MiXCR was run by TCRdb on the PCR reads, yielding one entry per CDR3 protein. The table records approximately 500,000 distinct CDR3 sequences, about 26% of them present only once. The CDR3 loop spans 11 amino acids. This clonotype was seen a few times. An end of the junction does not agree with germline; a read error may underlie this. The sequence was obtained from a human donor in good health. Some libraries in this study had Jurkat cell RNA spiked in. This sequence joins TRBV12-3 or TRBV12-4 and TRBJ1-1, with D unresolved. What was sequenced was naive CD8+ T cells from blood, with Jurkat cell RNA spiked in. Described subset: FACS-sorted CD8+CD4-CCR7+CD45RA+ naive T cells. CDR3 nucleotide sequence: TGTGCCAGCACCGCGGTTGTAGAAGCTCTCTTT. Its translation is CASTAVVEALF.